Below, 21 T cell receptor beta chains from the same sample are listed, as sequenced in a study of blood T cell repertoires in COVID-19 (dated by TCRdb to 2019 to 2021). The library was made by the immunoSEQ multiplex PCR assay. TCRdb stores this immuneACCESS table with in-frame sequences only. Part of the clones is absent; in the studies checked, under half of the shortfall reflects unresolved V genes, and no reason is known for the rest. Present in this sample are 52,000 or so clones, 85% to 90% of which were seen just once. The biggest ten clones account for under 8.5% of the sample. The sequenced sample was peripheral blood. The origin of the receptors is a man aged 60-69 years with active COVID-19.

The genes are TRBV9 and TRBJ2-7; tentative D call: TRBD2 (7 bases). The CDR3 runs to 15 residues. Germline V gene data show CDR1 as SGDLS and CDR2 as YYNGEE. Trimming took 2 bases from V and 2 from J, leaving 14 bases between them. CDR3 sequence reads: CASSVLGGATYEQYF. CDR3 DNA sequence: TGTGCCAGCAGCGTTCTGGGGGGGGCGACCTACGAGCAGTACTTC.

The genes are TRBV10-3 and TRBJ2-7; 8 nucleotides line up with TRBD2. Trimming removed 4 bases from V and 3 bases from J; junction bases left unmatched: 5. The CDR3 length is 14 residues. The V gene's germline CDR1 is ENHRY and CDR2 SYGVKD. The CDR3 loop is CAISGHTSGYEQYF. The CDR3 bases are TGTGCCATCAGTGGTCACACTAGCGGCTACGAGCAGTACTTC.

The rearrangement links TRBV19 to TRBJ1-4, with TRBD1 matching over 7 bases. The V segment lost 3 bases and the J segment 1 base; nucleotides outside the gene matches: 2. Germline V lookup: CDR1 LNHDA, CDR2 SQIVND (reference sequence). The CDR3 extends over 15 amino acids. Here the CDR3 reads CASSIRDRTNEKLFF. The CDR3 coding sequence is TGTGCCAGTAGTATTAGGGACAGAACTAATGAAAAACTGTTTTTT. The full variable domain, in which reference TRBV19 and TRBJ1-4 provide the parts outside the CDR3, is DGGITQSPKYLFRKEGQNVTLSCEQNLNHDAMYWYRQDPGQGLRLIYYSQIVNDFQKGDIAEGYSVSREKKESFPLTVTSAQKNPTAFYLCASSIRDRTNEKLFFGSGTQLSVL.

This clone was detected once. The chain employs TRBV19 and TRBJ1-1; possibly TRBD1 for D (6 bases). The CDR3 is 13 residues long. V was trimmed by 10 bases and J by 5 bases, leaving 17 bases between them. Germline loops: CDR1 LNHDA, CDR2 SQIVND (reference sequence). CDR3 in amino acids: CATGGGGGTEAFF. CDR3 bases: TGTGCCACTGGGGGGGGAGGGGGGACTGAAGCTTTCTTT. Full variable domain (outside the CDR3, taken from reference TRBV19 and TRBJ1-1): DGGITQSPKYLFRKEGQNVTLSCEQNLNHDAMYWYRQDPGQGLRLIYYSQIVNDFQKGDIAEGYSVSREKKESFPLTVTSAQKNPTAFYLCATGGGGGTEAFFGQGTRLTVV.

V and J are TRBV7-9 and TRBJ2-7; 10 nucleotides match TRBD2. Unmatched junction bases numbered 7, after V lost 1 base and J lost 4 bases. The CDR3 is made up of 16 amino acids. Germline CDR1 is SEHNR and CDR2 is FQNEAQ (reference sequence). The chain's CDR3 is CASSLVSSGSGYEQYF. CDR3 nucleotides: TGTGCCAGCAGCTTAGTATCTAGCGGGAGCGGTTACGAGCAGTACTTC.

The CDR3 DNA reads TGCGCCAGCAGCCAACTTCTAGCGAGCGACACAGATACGCAGTATTTT. The encoded protein is CASSQLLASDTDTQYF. The J gene is TRBJ2-3, the V gene TRBV4-1, with D tentatively TRBD2 (6 bases). The ends were cut back, 2 bases at V and 2 bases at J, with 14 bases in the middle. Germline CDR1 and CDR2: MGHRA and YSYEKL. The CDR3 is 16 amino acids.

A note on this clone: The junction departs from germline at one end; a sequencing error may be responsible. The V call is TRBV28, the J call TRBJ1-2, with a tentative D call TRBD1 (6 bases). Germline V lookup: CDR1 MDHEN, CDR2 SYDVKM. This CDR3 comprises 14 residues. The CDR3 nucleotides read TGTGCCAGCAGTCCCGCCGGACAGACCAAAGGACCCACTTTC. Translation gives CASSPAGQTKGPTF.

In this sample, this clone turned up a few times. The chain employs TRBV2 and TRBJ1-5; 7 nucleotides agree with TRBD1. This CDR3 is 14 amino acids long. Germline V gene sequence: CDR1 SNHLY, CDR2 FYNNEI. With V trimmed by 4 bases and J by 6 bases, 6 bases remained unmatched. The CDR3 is CASSAGQTGQPQHF. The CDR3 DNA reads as TGTGCCAGCAGTGCGGGACAGACGGGTCAGCCCCAGCATTTT. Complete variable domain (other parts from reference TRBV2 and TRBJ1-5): EPEVTQTPSHQVTQMGQEVILRCVPISNHLYFYWYRQILGQKVEFLVSFYNNEISEKSEIFDDQFSVERPDGSNFTLKIRSTKLEDSAMYFCASSAGQTGQPQHFGDGTRLSIL.

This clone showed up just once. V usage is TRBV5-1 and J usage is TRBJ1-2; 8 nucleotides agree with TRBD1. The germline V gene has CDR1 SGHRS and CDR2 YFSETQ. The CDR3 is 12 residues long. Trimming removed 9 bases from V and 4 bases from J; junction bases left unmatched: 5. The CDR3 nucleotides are TGCGCCACCGTACAGGGGGGCTATGGCTACACCTTC. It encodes CATVQGGYGYTF.

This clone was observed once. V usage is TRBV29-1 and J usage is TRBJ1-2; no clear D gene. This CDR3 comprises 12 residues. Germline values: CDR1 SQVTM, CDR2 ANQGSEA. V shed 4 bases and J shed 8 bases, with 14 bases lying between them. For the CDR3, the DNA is TGCAGCGTTGCAAGGGAGGGTCTAGGCTACACCTTC. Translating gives CSVAREGLGYTF.

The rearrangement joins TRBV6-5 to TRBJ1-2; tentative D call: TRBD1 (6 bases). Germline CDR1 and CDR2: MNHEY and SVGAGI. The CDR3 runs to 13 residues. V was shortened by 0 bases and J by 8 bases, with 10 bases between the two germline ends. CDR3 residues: CASSYSIGGGYTF. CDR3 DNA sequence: TGTGCCAGCAGTTACTCGATTGGGGGCGGCTACACCTTC.

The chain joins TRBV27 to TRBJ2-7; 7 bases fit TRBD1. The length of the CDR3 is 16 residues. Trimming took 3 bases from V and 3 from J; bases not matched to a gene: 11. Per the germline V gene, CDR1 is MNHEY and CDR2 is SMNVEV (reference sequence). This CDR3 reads CASSFSFTGVNYEQYF. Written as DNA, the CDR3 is TGTGCCAGCAGTTTTTCCTTTACAGGGGTCAACTACGAGCAGTACTTC.

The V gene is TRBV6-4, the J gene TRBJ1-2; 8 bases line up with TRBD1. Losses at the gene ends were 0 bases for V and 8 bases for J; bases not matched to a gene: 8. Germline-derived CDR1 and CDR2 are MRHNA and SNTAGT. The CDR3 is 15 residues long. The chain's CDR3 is CASSDSYRGKGGYTF. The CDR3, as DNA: TGTGCCAGCAGTGACTCTTACAGGGGGAAGGGCGGCTACACCTTC.

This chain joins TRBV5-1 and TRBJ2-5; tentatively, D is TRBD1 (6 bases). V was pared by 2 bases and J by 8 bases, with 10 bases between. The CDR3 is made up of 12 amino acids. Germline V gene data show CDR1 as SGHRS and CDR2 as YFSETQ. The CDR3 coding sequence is TGCGCCAGCAGCTTAGCAGGGGAAACCCAGTACTTC. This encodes CASSLAGETQYF.

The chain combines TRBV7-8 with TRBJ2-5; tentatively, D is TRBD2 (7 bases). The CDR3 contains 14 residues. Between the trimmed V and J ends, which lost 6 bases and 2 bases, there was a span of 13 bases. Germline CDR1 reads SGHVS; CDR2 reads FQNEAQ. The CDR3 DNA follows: TGTGCCAGCAGACCAAAGGGGGGGCAAGAGACCCAGTACTTC. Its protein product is CASRPKGGQETQYF.

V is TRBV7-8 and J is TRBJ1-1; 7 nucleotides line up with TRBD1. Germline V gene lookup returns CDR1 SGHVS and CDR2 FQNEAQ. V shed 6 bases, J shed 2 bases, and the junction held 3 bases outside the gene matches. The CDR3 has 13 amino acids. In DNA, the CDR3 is TGTGCCAGCAGAGGACAGGTTAACACTGAAGCTTTCTTT. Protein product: CASRGQVNTEAFF.

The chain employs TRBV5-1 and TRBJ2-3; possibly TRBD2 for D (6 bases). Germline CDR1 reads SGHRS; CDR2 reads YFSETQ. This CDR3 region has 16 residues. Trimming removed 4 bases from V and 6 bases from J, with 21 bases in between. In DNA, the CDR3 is TGCGCCAGCAGCGGCGGGACGGTCCCTTCGGTTGATACGCAGTATTTT. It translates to CASSGGTVPSVDTQYF.

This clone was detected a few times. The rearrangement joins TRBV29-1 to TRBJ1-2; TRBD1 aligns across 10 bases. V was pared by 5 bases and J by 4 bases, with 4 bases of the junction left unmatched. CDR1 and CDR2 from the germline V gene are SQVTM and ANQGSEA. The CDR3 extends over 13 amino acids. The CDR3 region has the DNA TGCAGCGTTCGACAGGGGGCTAGCTATGGCTACACCTTC. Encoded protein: CSVRQGASYGYTF.

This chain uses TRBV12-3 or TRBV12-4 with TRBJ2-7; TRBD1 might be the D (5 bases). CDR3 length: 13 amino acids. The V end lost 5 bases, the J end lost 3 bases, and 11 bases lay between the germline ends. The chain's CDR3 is CASSQWQGYEQYF. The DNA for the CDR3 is TGTGCCAGCAGTCAATGGCAGGGCTACGAGCAGTACTTC.

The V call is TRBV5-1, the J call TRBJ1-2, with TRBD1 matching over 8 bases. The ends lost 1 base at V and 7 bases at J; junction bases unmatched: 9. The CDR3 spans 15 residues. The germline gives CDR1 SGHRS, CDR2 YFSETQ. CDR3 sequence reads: CASSLSNRGSSGYTF. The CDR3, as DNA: TGCGCCAGCAGCTTGAGTAACAGGGGGTCTAGTGGCTACACCTTC. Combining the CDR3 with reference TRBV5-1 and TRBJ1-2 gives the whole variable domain KAGVTQTPRYLIKTRGQQVTLSCSPISGHRSVSWYQQTPGQGLQFLFEYFSETQRNKGNFPGRFSGRQFSNSRSEMNVSTLELGDSALYLCASSLSNRGSSGYTFGSGTRLTVV.

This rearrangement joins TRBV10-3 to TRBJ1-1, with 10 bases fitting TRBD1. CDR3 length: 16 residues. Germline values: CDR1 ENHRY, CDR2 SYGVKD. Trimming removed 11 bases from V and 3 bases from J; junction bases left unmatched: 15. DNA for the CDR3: TGTGCCTCATGGAAGGGACAGGGGAATTCGGACACTGAAGCTTTCTTT. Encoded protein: CASWKGQGNSDTEAFF.